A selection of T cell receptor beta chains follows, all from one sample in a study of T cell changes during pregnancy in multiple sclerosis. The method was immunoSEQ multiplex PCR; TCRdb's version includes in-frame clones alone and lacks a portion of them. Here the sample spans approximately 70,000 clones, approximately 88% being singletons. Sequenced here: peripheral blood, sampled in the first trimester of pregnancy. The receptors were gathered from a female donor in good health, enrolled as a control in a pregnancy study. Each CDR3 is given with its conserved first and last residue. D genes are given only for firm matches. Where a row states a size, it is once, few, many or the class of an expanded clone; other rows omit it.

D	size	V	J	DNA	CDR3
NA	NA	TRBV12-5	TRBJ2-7	TGTGCTAGTGGTTTGGTTACAGGCAGCTCCTACGAGCAGTACTTC	CASGLVTGSSYEQYF
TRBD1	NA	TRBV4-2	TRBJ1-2	TGTGCCAGCAGCCAGGCGACAGGGCTCTATGGCTACACCTTC	CASSQATGLYGYTF
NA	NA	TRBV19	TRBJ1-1	TGTGCCAGTAGTATAAGTAACAGGGTCAGGGGCACTGAAGCTTTCTTT	CASSISNRVRGTEAFF
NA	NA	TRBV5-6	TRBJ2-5	TGTGCCAGCAGCTTGGAACGCGCCCAGGGAGAGACCCAGTACTTC	CASSLERAQGETQYF
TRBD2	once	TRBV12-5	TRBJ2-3	TGTGCTAGTGGACCTACTAGCGGGGGCACAGATACGCAGTATTTT	CASGPTSGGTDTQYF
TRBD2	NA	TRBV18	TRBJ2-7	TGTGCCAGCTCACCGGGACTAGCGGGAGGAACCTACGAGCAGTACTTC	CASSPGLAGGTYEQYF
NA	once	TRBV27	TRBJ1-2	TGTGCCAGCAGTTTTACGAGGAGCTCCTATTATGGCTACACCTTC	CASSFTRSSYYGYTF
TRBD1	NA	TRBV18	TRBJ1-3	TGTGCCAGCTCACGGCCGCCCGGGACAGGGAGATGGTCCATATATTTT	CASSRPPGTGRWSIYF
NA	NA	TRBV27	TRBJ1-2	TGTGCCAGCAGTTCCCAGACTCGCGCAAATGGCTACACCTTC	CASSSQTRANGYTF
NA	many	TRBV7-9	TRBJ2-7	TGTGCCAGCAGCTCACAGGGTATCGGGGAGCAGTACTTC	CASSSQGIGEQYF